Below are 26 T cell receptor beta chains sequenced from a single sample in a study of blood T cell repertoires in COVID-19. The table came from immunoSEQ multiplex PCR; TCRdb's copy has only in-frame clones and leaves some out. The profile shows around 280,000 clones, approximately 90% of them singletons. The sequenced material came from PBMCs or T cells enriched from blood (not recorded which). Receptor source: a woman in her thirties or forties who had recovered from COVID-19.

The genes are TRBV6-5 and TRBJ1-1; tentatively, D is TRBD1 (5 bases). Per the germline V gene, CDR1 is MNHEY and CDR2 is SVGAGI. The CDR3 covers 14 residues. V was pared by 8 bases and J by 4 bases, with 17 bases between. This chain's CDR3 is CASSRDGGGTEAFF. In nucleotides, the CDR3 is TGTGCCAGCTCTCGGGACGGCGGGGGCACTGAAGCTTTCTTT.

The V and J genes are TRBV11-1 and TRBJ1-2; D is ambiguous. V lost 4 bases and J lost 2, with 11 bases in between. The CDR3 is 14 residues long. Germline CDR1 and CDR2: SGHAT and FQDESV (reference sequence). CDR3 loop: CASSSSPENYGYTF. CDR3 sequence (DNA): TGTGCCAGCAGCTCCAGCCCGGAGAACTATGGCTACACCTTC.

The V and J genes are TRBV2 and TRBJ1-3, with D possibly matching TRBD1 (5 bases). V shed 1 base and J shed 5 bases, with 9 bases lying between them. Germline V gene lookup returns CDR1 SNHLY and CDR2 FYNNEI. This CDR3 region has 14 residues. CDR3 DNA sequence: TGTGCCAGCAGTGAAGGACAGCTTAGAAACACCATATATTTT. Amino acids: CASSEGQLRNTIYF.

The chain links TRBV18 to TRBJ1-4; perhaps TRBD1 as D (5 bases). The V gene's germline CDR1 is KGHSH and CDR2 LQKENI. V shed 6 bases and J shed 7 bases, with 12 bases lying between them. CDR3 size: 13 residues. CDR3 sequence reads: CASSAGLGEKLFF. In DNA, the CDR3 is TGTGCCAGCTCGGCGGGACTCGGTGAAAAACTGTTTTTT.

This clone occurred a few times. The chain carries TRBV5-6 and TRBJ1-6; TRBD1 might be the D (5 bases). Trimming cost V 0 bases and J 7 bases, with 17 bases left between them. CDR3 size: 17 residues. Germline-derived CDR1 and CDR2 are SGHDT and YYEEEE. CDR3 DNA: TGTGCCAGCAGCTTGGGAAACGTCCTCCAGGGCAATTCACCCCTCCACTTT. This codes for CASSLGNVLQGNSPLHF.

The chain employs TRBV6-5 and TRBJ2-7; D is perhaps TRBD2 (5 bases). Germline V CDR1 and CDR2: MNHEY, SVGAGI. V lost 8 bases and J 0 bases, leaving 5 bases between the germline ends. The CDR3 contains 11 residues. The CDR3 DNA follows: TGTGCCAGCGGGAGCTCCTACGAGCAGTACTTC. Protein sequence: CASGSSYEQYF.

The genes are TRBV6-5 and TRBJ2-7; 7 nucleotides match TRBD2. Germline CDR1 MNHEY, CDR2 SVGAGI. The V gene end was trimmed by 8 bases and the J gene end by 0 bases; junction bases not matched to a gene: 7. This CDR3 is built from 14 residues. CDR3 in DNA: TGTGCCAGCTTGAGGGGAGGGAGCTCCTACGAGCAGTACTTC. Translating gives CASLRGGSSYEQYF.

This clone was seen just once. The chain links TRBV19 to TRBJ2-1, with TRBD2 identical over 7 bases. Germline V gene sequence: CDR1 LNHDA, CDR2 SQIVND (reference sequence). The V and J ends lost 4 bases and 7 bases, in that order; junction bases with no gene match: 4. The CDR3 length is 13 residues. The CDR3 loop is CASSNGLDNEQFF. CDR3 DNA: TGTGCCAGTAGTAACGGACTAGATAATGAGCAGTTCTTC.

The CDR3 DNA is TGTGCCAGCAGCCACGGGGGGTCAATCTATGGCTACACCTTC. Its protein is CASSHGGSIYGYTF. This chain connects TRBV5-4 to TRBJ1-2, with a weak D call TRBD1 (5 bases). Between the trimmed V and J ends, which lost 4 bases and 4 bases, there was a span of 14 bases. Per germline, CDR1 SGHNT and CDR2 YYREEE (reference sequence). The CDR3 totals 14 residues.

A word on this clone: The same CDR3 is also encoded by other DNA sequences in this sample. J is TRBJ1-2 and V is TRBV6-5; 7 bases line up with TRBD1. The CDR3 loop spans 15 amino acids. CDR1 is MNHEY, CDR2 SVGAGI, per germline. J gave up 0 bases and V 6 bases, and 7 bases lay outside the gene matches. The CDR3 DNA is TGTGCCAGCAGCCACGGAACAGGGGCTAACTATGGCTACACCTTC. Amino acid sequence: CASSHGTGANYGYTF.

V gene TRBV7-9 combines with J gene TRBJ2-1; 8 nucleotides agree with TRBD1. The CDR3 is 16 amino acids. Trimming took 5 bases from V and 12 from J; bases not matched to a gene: 18. Germline CDR1 and CDR2: SEHNR and FQNEAQ (reference sequence). The CDR3 DNA reads as TGTGCCAGCAGCCCCTGGGGGACAGGTTCCTTTTTGGGGCAGTTCTTC. Translating it yields CASSPWGTGSFLGQFF.

This clone came up once. This sequence joins TRBV3-1 (or the pseudogene TRBV3-2) and TRBJ2-3; perhaps TRBD2 as D (7 bases). V gave up 0 bases and J gave up 4 bases, with 20 bases separating them. CDR1 and CDR2 from the germline V gene are LGHDT and YNNKEL (reference sequence). CDR3 length equals 18 residues. The chain's CDR3 is CASSQEGKGGIFADTQYF. The CDR3 bases are TGTGCCAGCAGCCAAGAAGGGAAGGGGGGGATATTCGCAGATACGCAGTATTTT.

The chain links TRBV6-5 to TRBJ1-4, with 7 bases fitting TRBD1. Germline V gene sequence: CDR1 MNHEY, CDR2 SVGAGI. The CDR3 spans 15 residues. With 6 bases clipped from V and 4 bases from J, the junction kept 8 bases outside the gene matches. Here the CDR3 DNA reads TGTGCCAGCAGCGCCTCGACAGGGAATAATGAAAAACTGTTTTTT. Protein product: CASSASTGNNEKLFF.

The chain links TRBV5-4 to TRBJ2-1; 11 bases line up with TRBD2. V dropped 4 bases and J dropped 5; count of bases not matched to a gene: 14. Germline V lookup: CDR1 SGHNT, CDR2 YYREEE (reference sequence). The CDR3 consists of 18 residues. For the CDR3, the DNA is TGTGCCAGCAGCCATGGTCCGACCGGGACTAGCGGAAACAATGAGCAGTTCTTC. Its translation is CASSHGPTGTSGNNEQFF.

The chain is built from TRBV7-2 and TRBJ1-2; 9 positions agree with TRBD1. Trimming at V came to 1 base and at J to 2 bases, leaving 5 bases not matched to a gene. The CDR3 totals 16 residues. Germline V gene data show CDR1 as SGHTA and CDR2 as FQGNSA. CDR3 region: CASSLVLGQGNYGYTF. Here the CDR3 DNA reads TGTGCCAGCAGCTTAGTATTGGGACAGGGAAACTATGGCTACACCTTC.

Only one count was recorded for this clone. V and J are TRBV7-9 and TRBJ1-2, with D maybe TRBD1 (6 bases). V lost 5 bases and J lost 4, with 17 bases in between. The CDR3 contains 15 residues. Germline values: CDR1 SEHNR, CDR2 FQNEAQ (reference sequence). Here the CDR3 reads CASSLGQGRSYGYTF. The CDR3 nucleotides read TGTGCCAGCAGCCTAGGGCAGGGGCGTTCCTATGGCTACACCTTC.

J is TRBJ1-4 and V is TRBV9, with a tentative D call TRBD1 (5 bases). V was trimmed by 4 bases and J by 4 bases, leaving 14 bases between them. CDR1 is SGDLS and CDR2 is YYNGEE in the germline V gene. This CDR3 has 15 residues. The CDR3: CASSPQRGDNEKLFF. Written as DNA, the CDR3 is TGTGCCAGCAGCCCCCAGCGGGGCGATAATGAAAAACTGTTTTTT.

V is TRBV2 and J is TRBJ2-2; 8 positions match TRBD2. Germline V gene lookup returns CDR1 SNHLY and CDR2 FYNNEI. The trim removed 10 bases at V and 4 bases at J, leaving 11 bases unmatched. CDR3 size: 15 residues. CDR3 sequence: CAIKRLSGITGELFF. In nucleotides, the CDR3 is TGTGCCATCAAGAGGCTTAGCGGGATCACCGGGGAGCTGTTTTTT.

This clone was counted only a few times. This CDR3 is also generated by other DNA sequences in the sample. V gene TRBV28 combines with J gene TRBJ2-1; TRBD2 aligns across 13 bases. J was trimmed by 5 bases and V by 3 bases; bases with no gene match: 4. Germline CDR1 and CDR2: MDHEN and SYDVKM. The CDR3 length is 16 residues. The CDR3 DNA reads as TGTGCCAGCAGTTTGCCGGGACTAGCGGGAAACAATGAGCAGTTCTTC. It translates to CASSLPGLAGNNEQFF.

This clone appeared a single time. The CDR3 coding sequence is TGTGCCTCTACGCCGGGAGGCTTGAGCGTCGCCTATAATTCACCCCTCCACTTT. It specifies CASTPGGLSVAYNSPLHF. This chain connects TRBV30 to TRBJ1-6; D is ambiguous. The CDR3 has 18 amino acids. Germline-derived CDR1 and CDR2 are GTSNPN and SVGIG (reference sequence). V lost 7 bases to trimming and J lost 2 bases, with 24 bases between them.

The J gene is TRBJ2-1, the V gene TRBV7-2, with 9 bases identical to TRBD2. The CDR3 covers 14 residues. Per the germline V gene, CDR1 is SGHTA and CDR2 is FQGNSA. After removal of 4 bases from V and 2 bases from J, the junction contained 0 bases not matched to a gene. The CDR3 reads CASSSSGTYNEQFF. In DNA, the CDR3 is TGTGCCAGCAGCTCTAGCGGGACCTACAATGAGCAGTTCTTC. Variable domain in full (rest from reference TRBV7-2 and TRBJ2-1): GAGVSQSPSNKVTEKGKDVELRCDPISGHTALYWYRQSLGQGLEFLIYFQGNSAPDKSGLPSDRFSAERTGGSVSTLTIQRTQQEDSAVYLCASSSSGTYNEQFFGPGTRLTVL.

This rearrangement joins TRBV27 to TRBJ2-7; the D gene is possibly TRBD2 (7 bases). With 2 bases removed from V and 0 bases from J, the gap between germline ends came to 14 bases. The CDR3 extends over 16 amino acids. Germline CDR1 reads MNHEY; CDR2 reads SMNVEV (reference sequence). The CDR3 region has the DNA TGTGCCAGCAGTTTAAGGGGGGGAGCCCTCTCCTACGAGCAGTACTTC. It is translated as CASSLRGGALSYEQYF.

The CDR3 nucleotides read TGCGCCAGCAGCCAAGTAGGTGGGGGCAGGGAGACCCAGTACTTC. Its translation: CASSQVGGGRETQYF. The V gene is TRBV4-3, the J gene TRBJ2-5; weak D call: TRBD1 (6 bases). Trimming left V 1 base short and J 5 bases short, with 14 bases between. The CDR3 has 15 amino acids. From germline, CDR1 is LGHNA and CDR2 YSLEER.

This chain connects TRBV2 to TRBJ2-3; 13 bases fit TRBD2. CDR1 is SNHLY, CDR2 FYNNEI, per germline. V dropped 4 bases and J dropped 4; count of bases not matched to a gene: 2. This CDR3 comprises 15 residues. The CDR3 nucleotides are TGTGCCAGCAGTGCAGGACTAGCGGGAGCAGATACGCAGTATTTT. Amino acids: CASSAGLAGADTQYF.

Points on this clone: The sample holds other DNA sequences that translate to the same CDR3. This chain connects TRBV5-1 to TRBJ2-5, with a tentative D call TRBD1 (6 bases). The germline V gene encodes CDR1 SGHRS and CDR2 YFSETQ. The CDR3 sequence is 14 residues long. V was cut by 0 bases and J by 3 bases, with 9 bases left in between. The DNA of the CDR3 is TGCGCCAGCAGCTTGGTGCCAGGGGAAGAGACCCAGTACTTC. Amino acids: CASSLVPGEETQYF.

J is TRBJ1-4 and V is TRBV30, with D possibly TRBD1 on 6 matching bases. Germline V CDR1 and CDR2: GTSNPN, SVGIG (reference sequence). This CDR3 has 15 amino acids. V lost 7 bases and J lost 0, with 15 bases in between. As DNA, the CDR3 is TGTGCCTCACCGGGACATGATGCAACTAATGAAAAACTGTTTTTT. Translating it yields CASPGHDATNEKLFF.